Sequencing of this T cell receptor (beta chain) was carried out in a study of OX40 agonist ivuxolimab in advanced cancers. CDR1 is KGHSH, CDR2 LQKENI, per germline. Trimming took 8 bases from V and 0 from J, leaving 13 bases between them. The CDR3 totals 15 residues. Clones were read by immunoSEQ multiplex PCR, and TCRdb kept only the in-frame ones, dropping some. In the table there are tens of thousands of clones, 84% of which are singletons. The gene calls are TRBV18 and TRBJ2-2, with D perhaps TRBD1 (5 bases). This clonotype originated in an adult with an advanced solid tumor such as melanoma, head and neck, liver or kidney cancer. Sequencing was performed on CD4+ or CD8+ T cells sorted from blood, taken in a trial of the OX40 agonist ivuxolimab. CDR3 sequence: CASAPGKTNTGELFF. The CDR3 nucleotides are TGTGCCAGCGCTCCAGGGAAAACGAACACCGGGGAGCTGTTTTTT.